This TCR beta chain was obtained from a study of blood T cell repertoires in COVID-19. Across the study: Material from acute and convalescent COVID-19 was sourced from the United States, Italy and Spain. PBMCs, B-cell-depleted T cells, or T cells were the source of the cDNA or gDNA that made up the material.

J lost 2 bases, V lost 4 bases, and 5 bases had no gene match. Germline assignment: CDR1 SGHRS and CDR2 YFSETQ. The CDR3 contains 15 residues. In the original analysis: Amplified reference gene primers provided the basis for estimating nucleated cell counts. Generated by immunoSEQ multiplex PCR, the TCRdb table keeps only in-frame clones and is missing some. V and J calls and clone size follow that table, whereas D and trimming were derived from the DNA. The table records over 200,000 clones, 75% to 90% of them present only once. The sample comprised peripheral blood. The origin of this receptor is a man aged 55 to 70 who had recovered from COVID-19. This chain uses TRBV5-1 with TRBJ2-5; TRBD1 matches 10 bases. CDR3 DNA: TGCGCCAGCAGCGTGACAGGGGGCCTACAAGAGACCCAGTACTTC. This encodes CASSVTGGLQETQYF.